This T cell receptor (beta chain) was found in a study of PD-L1 blockade in urothelial cancer. Study as a whole: Every 3 weeks, patients received intravenous atezolizumab 1,200 mg, beginning 2014. Enrolled patients had been treated previously with 0 to 3 chemotherapy regimens.

As to time point: pretreatment peripheral blood. Study outcomes and limitations: When measured at 3 weeks, tumor-associated blood clones expanded more in durable-benefit patients.

J lost 0 bases, V lost 5 bases, and 5 bases had no gene match. This CDR3 region has 15 residues. Per the germline V gene, CDR1 is LNHDA and CDR2 is SQIVND (reference sequence). Libraries were prepared by immunoSEQ multiplex PCR; TCRdb keeps only in-frame clonotypes and omits some of them. Seen here are more than 45,000 clones, 80% to 85% observed once, and the top ten hold around 1.5%. Concerning this clone: Antigen: not known.

Sequenced material: PBMCs, taken around atezolizumab (anti-PD-L1) treatment. V and J are TRBV19 and TRBJ2-3; 7 bases fit TRBD2. The clonotype originates from a man aged 45-60 years with urothelial cancer. The CDR3 DNA reads as TGTGCCAGTAGTCGGTTCGGGGGGAGCACAGATACGCAGTATTTT. Protein sequence: CASSRFGGSTDTQYF.